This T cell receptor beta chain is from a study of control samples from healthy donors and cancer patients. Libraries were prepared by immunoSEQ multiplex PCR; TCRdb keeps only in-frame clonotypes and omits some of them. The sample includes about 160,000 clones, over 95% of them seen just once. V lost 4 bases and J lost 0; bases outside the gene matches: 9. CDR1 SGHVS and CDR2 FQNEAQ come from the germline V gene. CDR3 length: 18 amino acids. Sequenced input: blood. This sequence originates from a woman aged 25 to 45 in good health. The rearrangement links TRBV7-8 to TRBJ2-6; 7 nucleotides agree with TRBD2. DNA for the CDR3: TGTGCCAGCAGCTCATTAGGACTAGACCTCTCTGGGGCCAACGTCCTGACTTTC. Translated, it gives CASSSLGLDLSGANVLTF.